This TCR beta chain was documented in a study of early stage breast cancer tumors. CDR1 and CDR2 from the germline V gene are MNHEY and SMNVEV (reference sequence). There are 15 residues in the CDR3. The ends were cut back, 5 bases at V and 2 bases at J, with 13 bases in the middle. Clones were read by immunoSEQ multiplex PCR, and TCRdb kept only the in-frame ones, dropping some. The data contain more than 13,000 clones, 70% to 80% of them singletons. Sampling of the adjacent normal breast tissue occurred 2-4 cm from the tumor. Findings of the study overall: Most shared enriched TCRB sequences were commonly generated ones. Compared with adjacent normal breast, tumors showed around 2.7-fold denser, more clonal T cells.

To note about this clone: Its antigen remains unidentified.

The specimen sequenced was normal breast tissue next to the tumor. The V and J genes are TRBV27 and TRBJ1-5, with unresolved D. This clonotype was sampled from a person aged 45-60 years with breast cancer. The CDR3 DNA sequence: TGTGCCAGCAGTCCCTATAGGAGCGGCAATCAGCCCCAGCATTTT. This gives the protein CASSPYRSGNQPQHF.